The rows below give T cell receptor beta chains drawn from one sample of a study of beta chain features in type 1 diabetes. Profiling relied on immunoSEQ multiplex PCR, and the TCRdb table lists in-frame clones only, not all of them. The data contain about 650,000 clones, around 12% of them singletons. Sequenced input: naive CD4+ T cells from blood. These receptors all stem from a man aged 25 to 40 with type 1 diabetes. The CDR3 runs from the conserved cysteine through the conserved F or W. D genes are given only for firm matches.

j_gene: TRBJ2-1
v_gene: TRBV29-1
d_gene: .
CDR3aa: CSVVGQFF

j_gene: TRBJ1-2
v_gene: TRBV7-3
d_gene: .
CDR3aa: CASSPGRENYGYTF

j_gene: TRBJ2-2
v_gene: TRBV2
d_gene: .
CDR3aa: CASTPAVNAGELFF

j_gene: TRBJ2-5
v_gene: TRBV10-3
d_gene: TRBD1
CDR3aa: CAISRVPGQGSVETQYF

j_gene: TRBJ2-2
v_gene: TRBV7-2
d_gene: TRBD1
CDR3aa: CASSARQGITGELFF

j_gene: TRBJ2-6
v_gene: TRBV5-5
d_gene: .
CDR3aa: CASSPPVDSSLTF

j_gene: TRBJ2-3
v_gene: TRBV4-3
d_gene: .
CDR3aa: CASSQNPSGLADTQYF

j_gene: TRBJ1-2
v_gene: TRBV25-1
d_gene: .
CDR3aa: CASSELLFGLRYGYTF

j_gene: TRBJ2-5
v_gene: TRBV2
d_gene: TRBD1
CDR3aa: CASRAVQGSQETQYF

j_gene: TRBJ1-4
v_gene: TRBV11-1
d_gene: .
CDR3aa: CASSNRGEKLFF

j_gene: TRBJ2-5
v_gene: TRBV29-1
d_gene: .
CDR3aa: CSVETGETQYF

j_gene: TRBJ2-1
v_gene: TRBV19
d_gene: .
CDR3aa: CASRFTSSSYNEQFF

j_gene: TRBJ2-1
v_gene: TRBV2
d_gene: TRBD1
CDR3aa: CASSELGVWGTGEQFF

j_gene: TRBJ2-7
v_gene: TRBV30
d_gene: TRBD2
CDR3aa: CAWSVVAGGYEQYF

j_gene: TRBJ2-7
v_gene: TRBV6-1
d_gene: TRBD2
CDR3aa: CASSERRMRGAGDEQYF

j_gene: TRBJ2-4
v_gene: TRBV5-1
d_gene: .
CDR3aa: CASSLGTENIQYF

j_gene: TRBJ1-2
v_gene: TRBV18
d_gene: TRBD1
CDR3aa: CASSLATGGDGYTF

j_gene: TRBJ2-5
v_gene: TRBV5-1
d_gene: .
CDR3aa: CASSLVGSEETQYF

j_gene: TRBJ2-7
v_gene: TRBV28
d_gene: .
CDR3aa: CASSLYPSGTRENEQYF

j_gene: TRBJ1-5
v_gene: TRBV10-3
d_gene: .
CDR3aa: CAIRAEGSNQPQHF

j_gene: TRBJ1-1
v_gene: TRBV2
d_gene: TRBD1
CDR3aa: CASSETGASTEAFF

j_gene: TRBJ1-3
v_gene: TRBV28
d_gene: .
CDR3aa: CASTPGRDTIYF

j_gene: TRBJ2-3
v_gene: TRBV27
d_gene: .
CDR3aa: CASRLTPSRGAQYF

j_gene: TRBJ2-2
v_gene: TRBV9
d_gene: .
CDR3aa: CASRPGGLNTGELFF

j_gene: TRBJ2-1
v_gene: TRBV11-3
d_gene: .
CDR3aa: CATRGGPLGNEQFF

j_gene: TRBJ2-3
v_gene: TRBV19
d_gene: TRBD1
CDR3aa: CASSIFGTGLRWDTQYF

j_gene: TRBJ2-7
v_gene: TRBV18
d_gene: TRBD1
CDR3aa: CASSEGQGIEQYF

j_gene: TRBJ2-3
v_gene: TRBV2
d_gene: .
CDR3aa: CASSEALLVTDTQYF

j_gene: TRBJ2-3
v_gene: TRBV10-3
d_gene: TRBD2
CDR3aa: CAISERLAGQNTDTQYF

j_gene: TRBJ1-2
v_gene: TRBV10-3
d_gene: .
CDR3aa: CAINREVDYGYTF

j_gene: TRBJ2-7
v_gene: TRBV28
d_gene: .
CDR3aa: CASSLNSVPSYEQYF

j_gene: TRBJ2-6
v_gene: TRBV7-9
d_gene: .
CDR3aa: CASTRASSGANVLTF

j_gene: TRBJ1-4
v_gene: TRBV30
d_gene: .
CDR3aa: CASSRASHEKLFF

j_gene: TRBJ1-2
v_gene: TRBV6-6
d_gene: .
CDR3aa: CASKGEGYTF

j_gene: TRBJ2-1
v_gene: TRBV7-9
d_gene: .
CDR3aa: CASSLVLTSYNEQFF

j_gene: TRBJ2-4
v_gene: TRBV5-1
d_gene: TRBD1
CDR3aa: CASSSRTGGVQNIQYF

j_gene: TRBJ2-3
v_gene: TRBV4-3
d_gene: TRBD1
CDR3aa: CASSPGQGADTQYF

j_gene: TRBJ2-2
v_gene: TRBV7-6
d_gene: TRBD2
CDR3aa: CASSPGSGGATGELFF

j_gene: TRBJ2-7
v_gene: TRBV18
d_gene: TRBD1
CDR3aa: CASSPTGTGYEQYF

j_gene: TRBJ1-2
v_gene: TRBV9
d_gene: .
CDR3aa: CASAEDTSYGYTF

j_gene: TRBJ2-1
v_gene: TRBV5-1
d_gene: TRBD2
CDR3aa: CASSFAGGAYNEQFF

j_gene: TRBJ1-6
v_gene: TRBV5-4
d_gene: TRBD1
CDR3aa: CASSPGQGESPLHF

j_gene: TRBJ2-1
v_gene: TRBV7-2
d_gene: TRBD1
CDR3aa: CASSYWAGTGGYNEQFF

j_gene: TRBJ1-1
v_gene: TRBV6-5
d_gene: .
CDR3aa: CASSLVEGATEAFF

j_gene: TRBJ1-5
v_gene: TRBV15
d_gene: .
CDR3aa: CATSRDFNQPQHF

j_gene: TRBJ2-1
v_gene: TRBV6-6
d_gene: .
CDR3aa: CASTGYNEQFF

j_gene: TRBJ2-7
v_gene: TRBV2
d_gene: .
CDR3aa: CAITGTLSYEQYF

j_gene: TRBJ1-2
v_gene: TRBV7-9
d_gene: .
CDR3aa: CASSLNTAPGYGYTF

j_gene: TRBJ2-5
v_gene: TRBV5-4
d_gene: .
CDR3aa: CASTPRVGRGSETQYF

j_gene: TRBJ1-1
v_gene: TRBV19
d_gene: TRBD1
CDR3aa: CASRSGQGAEDEAFF

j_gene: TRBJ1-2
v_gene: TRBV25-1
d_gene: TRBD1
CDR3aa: CASSEGRGQELYGYTF

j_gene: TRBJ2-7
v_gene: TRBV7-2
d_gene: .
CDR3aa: CASSFSGKREQYF

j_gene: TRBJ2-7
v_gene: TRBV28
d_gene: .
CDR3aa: CASSLGQDYEQYF

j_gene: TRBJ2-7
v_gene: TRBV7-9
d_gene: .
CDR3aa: CASSLEDTRTYEQYF

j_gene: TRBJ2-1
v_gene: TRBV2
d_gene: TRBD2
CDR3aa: CASEGTTHNEQFF

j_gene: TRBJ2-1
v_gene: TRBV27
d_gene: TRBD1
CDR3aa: CASRKQGSTYNEQFF

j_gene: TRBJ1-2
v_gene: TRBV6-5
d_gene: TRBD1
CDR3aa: CASSHTGDGYTF

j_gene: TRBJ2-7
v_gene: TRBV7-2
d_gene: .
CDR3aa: CASSYRQVSYEQYF

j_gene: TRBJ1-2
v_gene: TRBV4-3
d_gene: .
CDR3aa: CASSQGLPGLRIGYTF